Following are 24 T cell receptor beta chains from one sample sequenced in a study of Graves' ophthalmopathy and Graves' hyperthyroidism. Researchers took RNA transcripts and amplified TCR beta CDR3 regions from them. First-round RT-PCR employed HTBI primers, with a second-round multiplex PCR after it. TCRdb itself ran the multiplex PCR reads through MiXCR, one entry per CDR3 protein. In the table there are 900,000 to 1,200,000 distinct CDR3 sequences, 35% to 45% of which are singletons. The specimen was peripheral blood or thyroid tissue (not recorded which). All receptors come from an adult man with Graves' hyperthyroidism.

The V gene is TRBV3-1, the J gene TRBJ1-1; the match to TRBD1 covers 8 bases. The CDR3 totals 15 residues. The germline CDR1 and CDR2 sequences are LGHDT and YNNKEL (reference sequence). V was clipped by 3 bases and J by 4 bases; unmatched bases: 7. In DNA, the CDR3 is TGTGCCAGCAGCCACGGACAGGGAGGGGTCACTGAAGCTTTCTTT. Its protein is CASSHGQGGVTEAFF.

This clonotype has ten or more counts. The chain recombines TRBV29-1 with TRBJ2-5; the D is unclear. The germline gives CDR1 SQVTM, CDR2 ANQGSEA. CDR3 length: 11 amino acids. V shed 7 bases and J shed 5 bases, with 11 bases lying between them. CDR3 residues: CSGHHGETQYF. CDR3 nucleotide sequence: TGCAGCGGCCACCATGGGGAGACCCAGTACTTC. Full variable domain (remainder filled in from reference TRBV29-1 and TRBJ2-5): SAVISQKPSRDICQRGTSLTIQCQVDSQVTMMFWYRQQPGQSLTLIATANQGSEATYESGFVIDKFPISRPNLTFSTLTVSNMSPEDSSIYLCSGHHGETQYFGPGTRLLVL.

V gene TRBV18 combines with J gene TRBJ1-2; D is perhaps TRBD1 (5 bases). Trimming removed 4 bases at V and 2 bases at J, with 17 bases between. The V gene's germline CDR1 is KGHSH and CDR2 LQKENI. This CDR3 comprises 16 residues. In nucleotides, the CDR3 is TGTGCCAGCTCACTCGTCTGGACCCGGGACAACTATGGCTACACCTTC. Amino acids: CASSLVWTRDNYGYTF.

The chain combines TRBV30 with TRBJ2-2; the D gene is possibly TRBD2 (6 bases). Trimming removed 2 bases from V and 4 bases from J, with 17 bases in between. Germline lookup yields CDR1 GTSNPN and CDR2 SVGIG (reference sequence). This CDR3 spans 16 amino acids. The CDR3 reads CAWSLGVAVGTGELFF. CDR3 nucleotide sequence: TGTGCCTGGAGTCTCGGGGTAGCGGTCGGCACCGGGGAGCTGTTTTTT.

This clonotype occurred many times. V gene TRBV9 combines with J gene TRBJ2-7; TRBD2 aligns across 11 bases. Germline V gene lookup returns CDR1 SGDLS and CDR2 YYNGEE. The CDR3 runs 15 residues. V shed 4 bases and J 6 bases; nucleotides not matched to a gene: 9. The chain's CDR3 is CASSRKTSGIIEQYF. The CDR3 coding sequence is TGTGCCAGCAGCCGGAAGACTAGCGGGATCATCGAGCAGTACTTC.

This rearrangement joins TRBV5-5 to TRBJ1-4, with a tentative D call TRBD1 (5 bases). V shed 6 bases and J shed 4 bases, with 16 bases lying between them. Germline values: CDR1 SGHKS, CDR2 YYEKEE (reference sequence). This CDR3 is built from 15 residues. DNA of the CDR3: TGTGCCAGCACATGGGATCAGGGTCTTAATGAAAAACTGTTTTTT. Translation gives CASTWDQGLNEKLFF. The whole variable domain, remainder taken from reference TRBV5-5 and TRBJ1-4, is DAGVTQSPTHLIKTRGQQVTLRCSPISGHKSVSWYQQVLGQGPQFIFQYYEKEERGRGNFPDRFSARQFPNYSSELNVNALLLGDSALYLCASTWDQGLNEKLFFGSGTQLSVL.

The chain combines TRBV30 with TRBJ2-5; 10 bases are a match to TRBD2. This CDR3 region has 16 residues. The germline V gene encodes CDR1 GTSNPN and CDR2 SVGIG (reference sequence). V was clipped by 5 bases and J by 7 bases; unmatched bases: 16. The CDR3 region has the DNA TGTGCCTGGGCAAACATAGCGGGAGGAGGTGTCGGGACCCAGTACTTC. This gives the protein CAWANIAGGGVGTQYF. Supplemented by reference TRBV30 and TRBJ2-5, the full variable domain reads SQTIHQWPATLVQPVGSPLSLECTVEGTSNPNLYWYRQAAGRGLQLLFYSVGIGQISSEVPQNLSASRPQDRQFILSSKKLLLSDSGFYLCAWANIAGGGVGTQYFGPGTRLLVL.

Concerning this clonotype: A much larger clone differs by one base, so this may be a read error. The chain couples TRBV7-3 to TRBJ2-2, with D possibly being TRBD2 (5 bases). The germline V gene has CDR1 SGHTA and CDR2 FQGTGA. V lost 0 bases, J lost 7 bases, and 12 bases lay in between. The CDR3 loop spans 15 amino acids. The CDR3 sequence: CASSLTAGRGGELFF. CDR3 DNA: TGTGCCAGCAGCTTAACGGCGGGCCGGGGCGGGGAGCTGTTTTTT.

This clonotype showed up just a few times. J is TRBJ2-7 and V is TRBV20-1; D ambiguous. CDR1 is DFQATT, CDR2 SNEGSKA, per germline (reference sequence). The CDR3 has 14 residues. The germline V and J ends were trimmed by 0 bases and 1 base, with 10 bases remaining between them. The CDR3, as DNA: TGCAGTGCTAGAGATTCGGCTAGTTCCTACGAGCAGTACTTC. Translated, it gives CSARDSASSYEQYF.

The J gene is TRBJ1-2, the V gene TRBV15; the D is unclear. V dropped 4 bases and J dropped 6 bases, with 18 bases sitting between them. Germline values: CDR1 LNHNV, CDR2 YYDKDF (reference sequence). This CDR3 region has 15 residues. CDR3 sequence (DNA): TGTGCCACCAGCATCACCGGACCCTACATAAATGGCTACACCTTC. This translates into CATSITGPYINGYTF.

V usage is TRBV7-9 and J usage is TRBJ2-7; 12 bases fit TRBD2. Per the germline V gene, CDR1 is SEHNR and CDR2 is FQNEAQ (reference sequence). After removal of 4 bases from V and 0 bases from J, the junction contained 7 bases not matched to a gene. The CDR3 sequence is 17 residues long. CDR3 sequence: CASSSRLAGVTSYEQYF. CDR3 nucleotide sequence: TGTGCCAGCAGCTCACGACTAGCGGGAGTGACCTCCTACGAGCAGTACTTC. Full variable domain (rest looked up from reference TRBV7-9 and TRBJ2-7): DTGVSQNPRHKITKRGQNVTFRCDPISEHNRLYWYRQTLGQGPEFLTYFQNEAQLEKSRLLSDRFSAERPKGSFSTLEIQRTEQGDSAMYLCASSSRLAGVTSYEQYFGPGTRLTVT.

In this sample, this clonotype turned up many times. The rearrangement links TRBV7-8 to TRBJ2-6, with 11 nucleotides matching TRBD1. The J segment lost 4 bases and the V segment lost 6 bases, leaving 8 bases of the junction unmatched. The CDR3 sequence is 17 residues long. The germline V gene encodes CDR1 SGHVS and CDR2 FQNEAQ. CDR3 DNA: TGTGCCAGCAGTCGAGGACAGGGGGCTACAGGGGCCAACGTCCTGACTTTC. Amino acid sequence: CASSRGQGATGANVLTF.

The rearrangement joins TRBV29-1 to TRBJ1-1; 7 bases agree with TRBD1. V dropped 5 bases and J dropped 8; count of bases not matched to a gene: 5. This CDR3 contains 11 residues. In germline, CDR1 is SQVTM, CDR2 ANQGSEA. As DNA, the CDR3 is TGCAGCGTTTCGACAGGGTTAGAAGCTTTCTTT. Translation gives CSVSTGLEAFF.

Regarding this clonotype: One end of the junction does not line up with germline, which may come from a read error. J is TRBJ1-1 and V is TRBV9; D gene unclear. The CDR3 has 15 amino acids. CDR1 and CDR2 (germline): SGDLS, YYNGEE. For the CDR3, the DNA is TGCGCCAGCAGCCAAGGCCGGGCCCCGAACACTGAAGCTTTCTTT. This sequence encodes CASSQGRAPNTEAFF. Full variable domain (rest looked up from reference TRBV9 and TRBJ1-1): DSGVTQTPKHLITATGQRVTLRCSPRSGDLSVYWYQQSLDQGLQFLIQYYNGEERAKGNILERFSAQQFPDLHSELNLSSLELGDSALYFCASSQGRAPNTEAFFGQGTRLTVV.

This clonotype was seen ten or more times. CDR3 coding DNA: TGTGCCAGTAGTATAGATCCGGCGGCGATGAACACTGAAGCTTTCTTT. This translates into CASSIDPAAMNTEAFF. The V and J genes are TRBV19 and TRBJ1-1; unclear D gene. Germline V gene sequence: CDR1 LNHDA, CDR2 SQIVND (reference sequence). CDR3 length: 16 residues. V lost 0 bases to trimming and J lost 0 bases, with 11 bases between them.

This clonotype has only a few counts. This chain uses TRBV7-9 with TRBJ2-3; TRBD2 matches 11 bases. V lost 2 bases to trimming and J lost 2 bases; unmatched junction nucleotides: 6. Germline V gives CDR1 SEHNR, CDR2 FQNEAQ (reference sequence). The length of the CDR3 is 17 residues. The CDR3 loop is CASSLSLAGAFTDTQYF. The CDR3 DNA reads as TGTGCCAGCAGCTTATCACTAGCGGGAGCGTTCACAGATACGCAGTATTTT. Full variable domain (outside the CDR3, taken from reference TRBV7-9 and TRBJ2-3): DTGVSQNPRHKITKRGQNVTFRCDPISEHNRLYWYRQTLGQGPEFLTYFQNEAQLEKSRLLSDRFSAERPKGSFSTLEIQRTEQGDSAMYLCASSLSLAGAFTDTQYFGPGTRLTVL.

CDR3 in amino acids: CAGSGGANTGELFF. The CDR3 DNA follows: TGTGCCGGAAGCGGGGGCGCGAACACCGGGGAGCTGTTTTTT. The V and J genes are TRBV19 and TRBJ2-2; 8 nucleotides match TRBD2. CDR1 is LNHDA and CDR2 is SQIVND in the germline V gene (reference sequence). The CDR3 length is 14 residues. The V and J ends lost 11 bases and 0 bases, in that order; junction bases with no gene match: 5.

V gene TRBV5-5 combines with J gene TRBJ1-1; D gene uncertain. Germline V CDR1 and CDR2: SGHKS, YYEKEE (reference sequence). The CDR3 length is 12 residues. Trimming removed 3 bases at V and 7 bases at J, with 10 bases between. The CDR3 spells CASSSAEYEAFF. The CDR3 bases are TGTGCCAGCAGCTCAGCGGAGTATGAAGCTTTCTTT.

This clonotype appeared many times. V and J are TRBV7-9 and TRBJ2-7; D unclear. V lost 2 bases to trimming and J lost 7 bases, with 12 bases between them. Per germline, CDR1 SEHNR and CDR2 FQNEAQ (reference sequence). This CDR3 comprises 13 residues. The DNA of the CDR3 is TGTGCCAGCAGCTTAACCCCTCGGTGGGAGCAGTACTTC. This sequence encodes CASSLTPRWEQYF.

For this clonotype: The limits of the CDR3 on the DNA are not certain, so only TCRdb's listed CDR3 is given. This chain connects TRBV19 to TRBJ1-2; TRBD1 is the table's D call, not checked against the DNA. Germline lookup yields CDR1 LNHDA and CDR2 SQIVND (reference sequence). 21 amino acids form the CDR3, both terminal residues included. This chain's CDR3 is CASQPGRNTEAFFGQGHGYTF.

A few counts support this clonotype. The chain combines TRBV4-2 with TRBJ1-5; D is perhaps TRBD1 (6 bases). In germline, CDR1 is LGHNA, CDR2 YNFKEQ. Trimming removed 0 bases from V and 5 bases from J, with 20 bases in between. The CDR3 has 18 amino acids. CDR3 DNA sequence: TGTGCCAGCAGCCAAGATATTTGGGGGGGGGCGAAGGATCAGCCCCAGCATTTT. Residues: CASSQDIWGGAKDQPQHF.

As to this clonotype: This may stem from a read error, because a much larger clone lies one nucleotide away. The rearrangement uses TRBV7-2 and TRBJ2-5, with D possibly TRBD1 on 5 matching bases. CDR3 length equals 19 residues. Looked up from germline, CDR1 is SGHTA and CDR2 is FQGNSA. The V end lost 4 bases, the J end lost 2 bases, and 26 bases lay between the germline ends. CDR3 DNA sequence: TGTGCCAGCAGCTCTAGTCACAGCTTACGCAGGGTTGGTCAAGAGACCCAGTACTTC. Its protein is CASSSSHSLRRVGQETQYF. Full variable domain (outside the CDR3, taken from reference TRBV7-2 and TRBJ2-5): GAGVSQSPSNKVTEKGKDVELRCDPISGHTALYWYRQSLGQGLEFLIYFQGNSAPDKSGLPSDRFSAERTGGSVSTLTIQRTQQEDSAVYLCASSSSHSLRRVGQETQYFGPGTRLLVL.

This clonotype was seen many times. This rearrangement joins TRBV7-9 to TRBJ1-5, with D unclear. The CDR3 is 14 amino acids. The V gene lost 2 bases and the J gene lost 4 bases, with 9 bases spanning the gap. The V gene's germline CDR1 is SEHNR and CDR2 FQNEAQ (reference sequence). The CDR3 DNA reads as TGTGCCAGCAGCTTACCGGGCGGGAATCAGCCCCAGCATTTT. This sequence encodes CASSLPGGNQPQHF.

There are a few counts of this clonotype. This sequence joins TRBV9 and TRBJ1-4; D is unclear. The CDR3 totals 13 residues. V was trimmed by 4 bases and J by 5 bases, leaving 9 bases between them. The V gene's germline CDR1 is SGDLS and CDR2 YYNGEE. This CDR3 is CASSPNSNEKLFF. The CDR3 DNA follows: TGTGCCAGCAGCCCCAACAGCAATGAAAAACTGTTTTTT.